The 32 T cell receptor beta chains below come from one sample, sequenced in a study of CD8 T cells in Susac syndrome. When the RNA was reverse transcribed, random hexamers were used with an input of roughly 0.45 to 1 ug. TCRdb re-called the immunoSEQ multiplex PCR reads through MiXCR, storing one row per CDR3 protein. The sample lists under 200,000 distinct CDR3 sequences; over 85% were seen once. Sequencing input: CD4+ T cells from PBMCs. These receptors were taken from a human donor in good health.

This chain joins TRBV7-3 and TRBJ1-6; the match to TRBD1 covers 10 bases. Unmatched junction bases numbered 6, after V lost 5 bases and J lost 8 bases. Germline assignment: CDR1 SGHTA and CDR2 FQGTGA. This CDR3 is built from 15 residues. The CDR3 here is CASSEAGQGYSPLHF. For the CDR3, the DNA is TGTGCCAGCAGCGAGGCGGGACAGGGGTATTCACCCCTCCACTTT. The full variable domain, its missing parts supplied by reference TRBV7-3 and TRBJ1-6, is GAGVSQTPSNKVTEKGKYVELRCDPISGHTALYWYRQSLGQGPEFLIYFQGTGAADDSGLPNDRFFAVRPEGSVSTLKIQRTERGDSAVYLCASSEAGQGYSPLHFGNGTRLTVT.

The V call is TRBV12-3 or TRBV12-4, the J call TRBJ1-5, with D unclear. V was clipped by 5 bases and J by 7 bases, with 9 bases between them. The CDR3 covers 12 residues. CDR3 amino acids: CASSRPRQPQHF. The CDR3 DNA reads TGTGCCAGCAGTCGCCCCCGACAGCCCCAGCATTTT.

This sequence joins TRBV29-1 and TRBJ2-3, with unresolved D. Germline CDR1 is SQVTM and CDR2 is ANQGSEA. Trimming shortened V by 3 bases and J by 0 bases, and 10 bases separated the two germline ends. The CDR3 contains 14 residues. The CDR3, as DNA: TGCAGCGTTGATCTAGGGCCTAGCACAGATACGCAGTATTTT. As protein: CSVDLGPSTDTQYF.

The V and J genes are TRBV3-1 and TRBJ1-6; TRBD1 matches 9 bases. Germline CDR1 and CDR2: LGHDT and YNNKEL (reference sequence). V trimming: 3 bases; J trimming: 9 bases; junction bases outside the gene matches: 6. CDR3 length equals 15 residues. The CDR3 is CASSQPGTGSSPLHF. DNA for the CDR3: TGTGCCAGCAGCCAGCCCGGGACAGGGAGTTCACCCCTCCACTTT. Full variable domain (remainder filled in from reference TRBV3-1 and TRBJ1-6): DTAVSQTPKYLVTQMGNDKSIKCEQNLGHDTMYWYKQDSKKFLKIMFSYNNKELIINETVPNRFSPKSPDKAHLNLHINSLELGDSAVYFCASSQPGTGSSPLHFGNGTRLTVT.

The chain is built from TRBV20-1 and TRBJ1-1; no clear D. CDR3 size: 12 residues. Per the germline V gene, CDR1 is DFQATT and CDR2 is SNEGSKA (reference sequence). The germline V and J ends were trimmed by 5 bases and 1 base, with 8 bases remaining between them. The DNA for the CDR3 is TGCAGTGCTCCGCCCTGGAACACTGAAGCTTTCTTT. Translation gives CSAPPWNTEAFF.

Here the CDR3 DNA reads TGTGCCAGCAGTTACGCCGGGACAGGGACCTACGAGCAGTACTTC. Translation gives CASSYAGTGTYEQYF. The chain is built from TRBV6-5 and TRBJ2-7, with 9 bases lining up with TRBD1. This CDR3 is built from 15 residues. Trimming removed 2 bases from V and 2 bases from J; junction bases left unmatched: 4. CDR1 is MNHEY and CDR2 is SVGAGI in the germline V gene.

In this sample, this clonotype turned up once. The chain links TRBV7-9 to TRBJ1-6; D gene ambiguous. There are 14 residues in the CDR3. V lost 5 bases, J lost 6 bases, and 11 bases lay in between. The V gene's germline CDR1 is SEHNR and CDR2 FQNEAQ (reference sequence). CDR3 in DNA: TGTGCCAGCAGCAACCGGGCCACTAATTCACCCCTCCACTTT. The encoded protein is CASSNRATNSPLHF.

The chain joins TRBV9 to TRBJ1-1; D not resolved. CDR3 size: 14 residues. CDR1 is SGDLS, CDR2 YYNGEE, per germline. V was clipped by 4 bases and J by 1 base, with 11 bases between them. For the CDR3, the DNA is TGTGCCAGCAGCCCCGGCCCATCGAACACTGAAGCTTTCTTT. Protein product: CASSPGPSNTEAFF.

V is TRBV2 and J is TRBJ2-6; tentatively, D is TRBD2 (5 bases). Trimming left V 3 bases short and J 2 bases short, with 11 bases between. Germline-derived CDR1 and CDR2 are SNHLY and FYNNEI. The CDR3 runs to 16 residues. The chain's CDR3 is CASSESTGAGANVLTF. CDR3 bases: TGTGCCAGCAGTGAGTCGACCGGGGCTGGGGCCAACGTCCTGACTTTC.

CDR3 coding DNA: TGTGCCAGCAGCCCCAGCGGGGGTAAGACCCAGTACTTC. Translated, it gives CASSPSGGKTQYF. This rearrangement joins TRBV11-3 to TRBJ2-5, with TRBD2 identical over 8 bases. Germline trimming cut 5 bases from V and 6 bases from J; bases unmatched to any gene: 5. The V gene's germline CDR1 is SGHNT and CDR2 YENEEA. CDR3 size: 13 residues.

The chain employs TRBV3-1 and TRBJ2-5, with 7 nucleotides matching TRBD2. The V gene's germline CDR1 is LGHDT and CDR2 YNNKEL (reference sequence). This CDR3 comprises 13 residues. Trimming removed 6 bases from V and 7 bases from J; junction bases left unmatched: 8. CDR3 bases: TGTGCCAGCAGGGGGGGGACTTCGGGGACCCAGTACTTC. This translates into CASRGGTSGTQYF.

The CDR3 sequence is CASSGRGGFTDTQYF. As DNA, the CDR3 is TGTGCCAGCAGCGGACGGGGGGGCTTCACAGATACGCAGTATTTT. The chain is built from TRBV9 and TRBJ2-3; 8 nucleotides line up with TRBD2. Germline CDR1 reads SGDLS; CDR2 reads YYNGEE. V trimming: 3 bases; J trimming: 2 bases; junction bases outside the gene matches: 5. The CDR3 contains 15 residues.

This chain uses TRBV27 with TRBJ1-1, with 10 bases lining up with TRBD1. The trim removed 7 bases at V and 7 bases at J, leaving 12 bases unmatched. The CDR3 runs to 15 residues. In germline, CDR1 is MNHEY, CDR2 SMNVEV (reference sequence). The CDR3: CASIGLTGGTDEAFF. CDR3 sequence (DNA): TGTGCCAGCATCGGCCTGACAGGGGGCACCGATGAAGCTTTCTTT.

V is TRBV18 and J is TRBJ2-7, with D perhaps TRBD1 or TRBD2 (5 bases each). The V end was cut by 5 bases, the J end by 0 bases, with 14 bases between. The germline CDR1 and CDR2 sequences are KGHSH and LQKENI. CDR3 length equals 15 residues. CDR3 region: CASSSTPGTSYEQYF. CDR3 nucleotide sequence: TGTGCCAGCTCATCGACCCCCGGGACCTCCTACGAGCAGTACTTC. The full variable domain, completed using reference TRBV18 and TRBJ2-7, is NAGVMQNPRHLVRRRGQEARLRCSPMKGHSHVYWYRQLPEEGLKFMVYLQKENIIDESGMPKERFSAEFPKEGPSILRIQQVVRGDSAAYFCASSSTPGTSYEQYFGPGTRLTVT.

The chain combines TRBV15 with TRBJ2-3; perhaps TRBD2 as D (6 bases). Germline lookup yields CDR1 LNHNV and CDR2 YYDKDF (reference sequence). V lost 5 bases and J lost 2, with 8 bases in between. This CDR3 region has 13 residues. CDR3 region: CATSSGVTDTQYF. The DNA for the CDR3 is TGTGCCACCAGCTCGGGAGTCACAGATACGCAGTATTTT.

This chain connects TRBV25-1 to TRBJ1-5; D is uncertain. CDR3 length equals 12 residues. Germline loops: CDR1 MGHDK, CDR2 SYGVNS. Between the trimmed V and J ends, which lost 7 bases and 2 bases, there was a span of 6 bases. Written as DNA, the CDR3 is TGTGCCAGCACGATCGGCAATCAGCCCCAGCATTTT. Translating it yields CASTIGNQPQHF.

This sequence joins TRBV5-6 and TRBJ2-7; TRBD1 matches 8 bases. CDR3 length: 16 amino acids. V shed 0 bases, J shed 2 bases, and the junction held 7 bases outside the gene matches. CDR1 is SGHDT, CDR2 YYEEEE, per germline. The chain's CDR3 is CASSLGSRGHAYEQYF. The CDR3 DNA is TGTGCCAGCAGCTTGGGATCCAGGGGGCATGCCTACGAGCAGTACTTC. Complete variable domain (other parts from reference TRBV5-6 and TRBJ2-7): DAGVTQSPTHLIKTRGQQVTLRCSPKSGHDTVSWYQQALGQGPQFIFQYYEEEERQRGNFPDRFSGHQFPNYSSELNVNALLLGDSALYLCASSLGSRGHAYEQYFGPGTRLTVT.

V is TRBV5-1 and J is TRBJ1-1; D unresolved. This CDR3 has 12 amino acids. V dropped 0 bases and J dropped 5 bases, with 5 bases sitting between them. Germline CDR1 SGHRS, CDR2 YFSETQ. For the CDR3, the DNA is TGCGCCAGCAGCTTGGTGGGGACTGAAGCTTTCTTT. This codes for CASSLVGTEAFF.

The chain has TRBV15 and TRBJ2-3; D is possibly TRBD2 (6 bases). Trimming removed 4 bases at V and 6 bases at J, with 17 bases between. The length of the CDR3 is 15 residues. The germline V gene encodes CDR1 LNHNV and CDR2 YYDKDF (reference sequence). The CDR3: CATSTGRAEGDTQYF. CDR3 nucleotide sequence: TGTGCCACCAGCACTGGGCGGGCGGAGGGGGATACGCAGTATTTT.

The V gene is TRBV6-4, the J gene TRBJ1-1; unclear D gene. The ends were cut back, 4 bases at V and 4 bases at J, with 10 bases in the middle. The CDR3 has 13 residues. CDR1 and CDR2 from the germline V gene are MRHNA and SNTAGT. CDR3: CASSVEGGTEAFF. For the CDR3, the DNA is TGTGCCAGCAGTGTTGAGGGTGGCACTGAAGCTTTCTTT.

The chain has TRBV4-3 and TRBJ2-7; D unclear. The CDR3 contains 15 residues. The V gene's germline CDR1 is LGHNA and CDR2 YSLEER. Trimming left V 0 bases short and J 2 bases short, with 11 bases between. The CDR3 sequence is CASSQDTFGPYEQYF. CDR3 nucleotide sequence: TGCGCCAGCAGCCAAGACACCTTCGGACCCTACGAGCAGTACTTC.

J is TRBJ1-5 and V is TRBV20-1; D ambiguous. V lost 0 bases, J lost 2 bases, and 14 bases lay in between. This CDR3 has 16 residues. The germline CDR1 and CDR2 sequences are DFQATT and SNEGSKA (reference sequence). In DNA form, the CDR3 reads TGCAGTGCTAGAGAACGGGTTTCTCGGGGCAATCAGCCCCAGCATTTT. It is translated as CSARERVSRGNQPQHF.

The chain uses TRBV7-2 and TRBJ2-1; tentative D call: TRBD1 (6 bases). CDR3 size: 14 residues. Germline lookup yields CDR1 SGHTA and CDR2 FQGNSA. The ends were cut back, 4 bases at V and 5 bases at J, with 12 bases in the middle. The CDR3 DNA is TGTGCCAGCAGCTGGGGACACGGTAACAATGAGCAGTTCTTC. It is translated as CASSWGHGNNEQFF.

Points on this clonotype: Likely a read error: the CDR3 ends without its conserved phenylalanine or tryptophan. V is TRBV4-1 and J is TRBJ1-2; 7 nucleotides agree with TRBD1. V lost 4 bases, J lost 2 bases, and 7 bases stayed unmatched. The CDR3 spans 15 residues. CDR1 MGHRA and CDR2 YSYEKL come from the germline V gene. CDR3 amino acids: CASSPGGDRNYGYTS. In DNA form, the CDR3 reads TGCGCCAGCAGCCCGGGGGGGGACAGAAACTATGGCTACACCTCC.

V gene TRBV24-1 combines with J gene TRBJ2-3; D gene uncertain. V was trimmed by 6 bases and J by 8 bases, leaving 14 bases between them. The germline CDR1 and CDR2 sequences are KGHDR and SFDVKD. CDR3 length: 13 amino acids. The CDR3 loop reads CATSPPRIGTQYF. CDR3 coding DNA: TGTGCCACCAGTCCCCCGCGGATTGGTACGCAGTATTTT.

The V gene is TRBV11-1, the J gene TRBJ1-2, with a possible D match to TRBD1 (5 bases). The ends were cut back, 3 bases at V and 8 bases at J, with 10 bases in the middle. The CDR3 spans 12 residues. Germline V gene data show CDR1 as SGHAT and CDR2 as FQDESV (reference sequence). In nucleotides, the CDR3 is TGTGCCAGCAGCTTCCGAGGGGAAGGCTACACCTTC. Protein product: CASSFRGEGYTF.

The chain links TRBV29-1 to TRBJ2-3, with TRBD1 matching 7 bases. Germline loops: CDR1 SQVTM, CDR2 ANQGSEA. The CDR3 runs to 13 residues. V shed 2 bases and J 5 bases; nucleotides not matched to a gene: 4. In DNA form, the CDR3 reads TGCAGCGTTGAATCCGACAGGGTAGATACGCAGTATTTT. As protein: CSVESDRVDTQYF.

This clonotype was detected a few times. The rearrangement links TRBV5-6 to TRBJ2-7, with D unresolved. V lost 0 bases to trimming and J lost 2 bases, with 12 bases between them. The CDR3 runs 15 residues. Germline-derived CDR1 and CDR2 are SGHDT and YYEEEE. The CDR3 DNA sequence: TGTGCCAGCAGCTTGGGGGATCCCGATCCCTACGAGCAGTACTTC. Residues: CASSLGDPDPYEQYF.

This sequence joins TRBV6-5 and TRBJ2-3; 8 bases fit TRBD2. Unmatched junction bases numbered 3, after V lost 6 bases and J lost 1 base. CDR3 size: 14 residues. Germline CDR1 and CDR2: MNHEY and SVGAGI. The CDR3 DNA sequence: TGTGCCAGCAGAAGGACTAGCCGCACAGATACGCAGTATTTT. Protein sequence: CASRRTSRTDTQYF.

J is TRBJ1-1 and V is TRBV7-9, with 9 positions matching TRBD1. Germline V gene sequence: CDR1 SEHNR, CDR2 FQNEAQ (reference sequence). The CDR3 is made up of 16 amino acids. The V and J ends lost 5 bases and 0 bases, in that order; junction bases with no gene match: 7. CDR3 in amino acids: CASSQDRGDMNTEAFF. The CDR3 DNA sequence: TGTGCCAGCAGCCAGGACAGGGGCGATATGAACACTGAAGCTTTCTTT.

The genes are TRBV7-2 and TRBJ2-3; no definite D call. CDR3 length: 16 residues. Trimming stripped 0 bases from V and 5 bases from J, with 15 bases between. Per germline, CDR1 SGHTA and CDR2 FQGNSA. The CDR3 sequence is CASSLADPRAGDTQYF. The DNA for the CDR3 is TGTGCCAGCAGCTTAGCGGACCCCCGAGCAGGAGATACGCAGTATTTT.

As DNA, the CDR3 is TGCAGCGTTGCAGGGAGCCAAAATGAAAAACTGTTTTTT. It codes for CSVAGSQNEKLFF. The chain links TRBV29-1 to TRBJ1-4, with a weak D call TRBD1 (5 bases). From germline, CDR1 is SQVTM and CDR2 ANQGSEA. V lost 4 bases, J lost 5 bases, and 11 bases lay in between. This CDR3 comprises 13 residues.